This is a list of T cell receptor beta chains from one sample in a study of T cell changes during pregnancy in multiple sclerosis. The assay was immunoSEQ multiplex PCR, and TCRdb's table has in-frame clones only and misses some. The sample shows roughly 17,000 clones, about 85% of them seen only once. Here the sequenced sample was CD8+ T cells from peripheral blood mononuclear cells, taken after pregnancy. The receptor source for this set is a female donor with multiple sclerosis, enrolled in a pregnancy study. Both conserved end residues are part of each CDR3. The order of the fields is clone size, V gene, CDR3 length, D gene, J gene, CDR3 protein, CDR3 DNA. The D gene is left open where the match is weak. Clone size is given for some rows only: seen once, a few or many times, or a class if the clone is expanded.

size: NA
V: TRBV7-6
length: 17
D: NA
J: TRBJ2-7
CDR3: CASSLGPRDKNSYEQYF
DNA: TGTGCCAGCAGCTTAGGACCCCGGGACAAAAACTCCTACGAGCAGTACTTC

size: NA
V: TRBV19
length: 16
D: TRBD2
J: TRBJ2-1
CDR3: CASSDRLAGVGDEQFF
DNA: TGTGCCAGTAGTGATCGGCTAGCGGGAGTCGGCGATGAGCAGTTCTTC

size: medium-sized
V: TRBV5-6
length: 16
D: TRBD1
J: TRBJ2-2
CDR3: CASSLAWDRNTGELFF
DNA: TGTGCCAGCAGCTTGGCTTGGGACAGAAACACCGGGGAGCTGTTTTTT

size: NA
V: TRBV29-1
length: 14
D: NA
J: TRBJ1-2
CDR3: CSVEDGREVYGYTF
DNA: TGCAGCGTTGAAGATGGCAGGGAAGTCTATGGCTACACCTTC

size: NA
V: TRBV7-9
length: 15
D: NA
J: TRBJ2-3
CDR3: CASSLGVSSTDTQYF
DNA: TGTGCCAGCAGCCTAGGAGTCTCTAGCACAGATACGCAGTATTTT

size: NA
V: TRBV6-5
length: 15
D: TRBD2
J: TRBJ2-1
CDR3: CASSPKGLAGYEQFF
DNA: TGTGCCAGCAGCCCAAAGGGACTAGCGGGATATGAGCAGTTCTTC

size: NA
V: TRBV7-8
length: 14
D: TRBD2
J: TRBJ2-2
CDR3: CASSSERGAGELFF
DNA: TGTGCCAGCAGCTCGGAGCGGGGGGCCGGGGAGCTGTTTTTT

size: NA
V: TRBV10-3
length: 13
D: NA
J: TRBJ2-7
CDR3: CAIGEGETYEQYF
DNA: TGTGCCATCGGGGAGGGGGAGACCTACGAGCAGTACTTC

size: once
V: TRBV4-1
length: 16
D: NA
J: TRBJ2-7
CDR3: CASSRTMDISSYEQYF
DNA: TGCGCCAGCAGTCGGACGATGGACATCAGCTCCTACGAGCAGTACTTC

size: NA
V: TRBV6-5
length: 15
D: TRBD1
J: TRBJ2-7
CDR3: CASTTGDDPLYEQYF
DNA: TGTGCCAGTACGACAGGGGACGATCCCTTATACGAGCAGTACTTC

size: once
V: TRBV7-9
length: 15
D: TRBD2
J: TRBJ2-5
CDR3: CASSPTGLATETQYF
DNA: TGTGCCAGCAGCCCTACGGGACTAGCGACAGAGACCCAGTACTTC

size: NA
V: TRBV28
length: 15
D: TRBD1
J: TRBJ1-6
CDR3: CASSSDRGIYSPLHF
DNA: TGTGCCAGCAGTTCCGACAGGGGGATATATTCACCCCTCCACTTT

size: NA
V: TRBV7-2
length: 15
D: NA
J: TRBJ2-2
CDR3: CASSLEFGSTGELFF
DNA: TGTGCCAGCAGCTTAGAGTTCGGGAGTACCGGGGAGCTGTTTTTT

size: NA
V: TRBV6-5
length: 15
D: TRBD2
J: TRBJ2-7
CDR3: CASSLQGLAFYEQYF
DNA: TGTGCCAGCAGCCTACAAGGACTAGCGTTCTACGAGCAGTACTTC

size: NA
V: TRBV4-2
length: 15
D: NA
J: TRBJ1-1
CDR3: CASSHMESANTEAFF
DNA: TGTGCCAGCAGCCATATGGAGTCGGCGAACACTGAAGCTTTCTTT

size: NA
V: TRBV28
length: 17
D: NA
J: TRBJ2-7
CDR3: CASSPPITGLPPYEQYF
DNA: TGTGCCAGCAGTCCCCCTATAACGGGACTGCCCCCCTACGAGCAGTACTTC

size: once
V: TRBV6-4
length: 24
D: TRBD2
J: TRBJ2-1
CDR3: CASSDPPSIVRTSGGRRLYNEQFF
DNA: TGTGCCAGCAGTGACCCACCCTCTATTGTCCGGACTAGCGGGGGCCGCCGACTCTACAATGAGCAGTTCTTC

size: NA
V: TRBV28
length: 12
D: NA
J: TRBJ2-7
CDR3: CASSLGGSEQYF
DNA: TGTGCCAGCAGTTTAGGGGGCAGCGAGCAGTACTTC

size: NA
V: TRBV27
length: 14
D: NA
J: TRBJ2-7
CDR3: CASSLFGQGYEQYF
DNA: TGTGCCAGCAGTTTATTTGGGCAGGGGTACGAGCAGTACTTC

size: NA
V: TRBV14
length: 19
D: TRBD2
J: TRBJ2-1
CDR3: CASSQGRSRGLAGGNEQFF
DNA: TGTGCCAGCAGCCAAGGTCGCTCTCGGGGACTAGCGGGAGGAAATGAGCAGTTCTTC

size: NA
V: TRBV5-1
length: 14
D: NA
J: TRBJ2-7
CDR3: CASSLWSLSYEQYF
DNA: TGCGCCAGCAGCTTGTGGAGTTTATCCTACGAGCAGTACTTC

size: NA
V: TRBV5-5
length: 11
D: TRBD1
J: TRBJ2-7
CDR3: CASSLDRGRNF
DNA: TGTGCCAGCAGCTTGGACAGGGGAAGGAACTTC

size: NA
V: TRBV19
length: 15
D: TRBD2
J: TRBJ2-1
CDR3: CASSMGREGPNEQFF
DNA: TGTGCCAGTAGTATGGGGCGGGAGGGCCCAAATGAGCAGTTCTTC

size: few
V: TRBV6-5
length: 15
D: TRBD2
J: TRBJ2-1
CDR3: CASSYPAGDGNEQFF
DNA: TGTGCCAGCAGTTACCCAGCGGGAGATGGGAATGAGCAGTTCTTC

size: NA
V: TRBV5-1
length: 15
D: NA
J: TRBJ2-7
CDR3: CASSLRAGGAYEQYF
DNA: TGCGCCAGCAGCTTGAGGGCGGGTGGGGCCTACGAGCAGTACTTC

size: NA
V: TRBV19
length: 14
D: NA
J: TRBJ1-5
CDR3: CASSRYRDNQPQHF
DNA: TGTGCCAGTAGCCGATACAGGGACAATCAGCCCCAGCATTTT

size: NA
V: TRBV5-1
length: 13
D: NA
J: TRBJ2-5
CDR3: CASSPGTRETQYF
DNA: TGCGCCAGCAGCCCCGGGACACGGGAGACCCAGTACTTC

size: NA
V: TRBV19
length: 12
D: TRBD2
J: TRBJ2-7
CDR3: CASGLAGAEQYF
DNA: TGTGCCTCAGGGCTAGCGGGGGCCGAGCAGTACTTC

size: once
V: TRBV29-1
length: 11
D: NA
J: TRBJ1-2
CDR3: CSVGQLHGYTF
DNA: TGCAGCGTTGGACAGCTCCATGGCTACACCTTC

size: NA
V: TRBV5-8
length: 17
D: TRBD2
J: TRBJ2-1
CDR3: CASSLGVAGGPWNEQFF
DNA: TGTGCCAGCAGCTTGGGAGTAGCGGGAGGGCCCTGGAATGAGCAGTTCTTC

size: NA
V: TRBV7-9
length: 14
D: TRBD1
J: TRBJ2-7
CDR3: CASSPGQGAYEQYF
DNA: TGTGCCAGCAGCCCAGGACAGGGGGCCTACGAGCAGTACTTC

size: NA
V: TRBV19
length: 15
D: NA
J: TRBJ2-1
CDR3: CASSILTRDINEQFF
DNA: TGTGCCAGTAGTATTCTGACTAGAGACATCAATGAGCAGTTCTTC

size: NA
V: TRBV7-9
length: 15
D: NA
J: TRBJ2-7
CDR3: CASSPRDSGSGEQYF
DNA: TGTGCCAGCAGCCCGCGGGACAGTGGCTCAGGCGAGCAGTACTTC

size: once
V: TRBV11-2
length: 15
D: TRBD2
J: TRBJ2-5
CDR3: CASSWVAGGQETQYF
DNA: TGTGCCAGCAGCTGGGTAGCGGGAGGCCAAGAGACCCAGTACTTC

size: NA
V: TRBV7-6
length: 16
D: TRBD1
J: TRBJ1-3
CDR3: CASSPGQGASGDTIYF
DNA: TGTGCCAGCAGCCCGGGACAGGGGGCTAGCGGGGACACCATATATTTT

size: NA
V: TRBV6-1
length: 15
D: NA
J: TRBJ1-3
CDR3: CASSDRQDSGNTIYF
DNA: TGTGCCAGCAGTGACCGACAGGACTCTGGAAACACCATATATTTT

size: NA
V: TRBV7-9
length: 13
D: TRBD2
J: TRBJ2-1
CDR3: CASSLKPGGSQFF
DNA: TGTGCCAGCAGCTTAAAACCCGGGGGGTCGCAGTTCTTC

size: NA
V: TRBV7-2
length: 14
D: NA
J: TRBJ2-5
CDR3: CASSFQGDQETQYF
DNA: TGTGCCAGCAGCTTTCAAGGGGATCAAGAGACCCAGTACTTC

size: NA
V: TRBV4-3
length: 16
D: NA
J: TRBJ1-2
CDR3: CASSQDRGGKKYGYTF
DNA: TGCGCCAGCAGCCAAGATCGGGGGGGGAAAAAGTATGGCTACACCTTC

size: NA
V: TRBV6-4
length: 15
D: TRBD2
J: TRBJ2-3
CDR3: CASSDVAGDTDTQYF
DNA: TGTGCCAGCAGTGACGTAGCGGGAGACACAGATACGCAGTATTTT

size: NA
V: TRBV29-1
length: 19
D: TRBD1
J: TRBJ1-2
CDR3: CSVEDHRRDRGPGLRGYTF
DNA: TGCAGCGTTGAAGATCATAGAAGGGACAGGGGCCCTGGGCTTCGAGGCTACACCTTC

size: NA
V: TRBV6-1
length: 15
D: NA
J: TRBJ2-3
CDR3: CASTPSRGHTDTQYF
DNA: TGTGCCAGCACTCCCTCCAGGGGACACACAGATACGCAGTATTTT

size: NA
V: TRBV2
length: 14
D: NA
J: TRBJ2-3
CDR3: CASVSFPGTDTQYF
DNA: TGTGCCAGCGTATCCTTTCCTGGCACAGATACGCAGTATTTT

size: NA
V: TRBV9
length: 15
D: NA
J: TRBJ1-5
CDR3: CASSVGGVSNQPQHF
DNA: TGTGCCAGCAGCGTAGGAGGTGTTAGCAATCAGCCCCAGCATTTT

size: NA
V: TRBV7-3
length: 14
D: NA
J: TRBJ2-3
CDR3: CASSRGGSTDTQYF
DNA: TGTGCCAGCAGCAGGGGGGGGAGCACAGATACGCAGTATTTT

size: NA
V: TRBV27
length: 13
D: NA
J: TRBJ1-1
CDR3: CASSTGWGTEAFF
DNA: TGTGCCAGCAGCACAGGGTGGGGCACTGAAGCTTTCTTT

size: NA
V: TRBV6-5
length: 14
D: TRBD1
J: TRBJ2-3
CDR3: CASKRDRATDTQYF
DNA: TGTGCCAGCAAACGGGACAGGGCCACAGATACGCAGTATTTT

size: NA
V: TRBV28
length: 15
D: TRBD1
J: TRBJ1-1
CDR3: CASSAETGWNTEAFF
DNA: TGTGCCAGCAGCGCCGAGACAGGGTGGAACACTGAAGCTTTCTTT

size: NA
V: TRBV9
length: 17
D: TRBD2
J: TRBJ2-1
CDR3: CASSVEKGGGSYNEQFF
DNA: TGTGCCAGCAGCGTAGAGAAGGGCGGGGGGAGCTACAATGAGCAGTTCTTC

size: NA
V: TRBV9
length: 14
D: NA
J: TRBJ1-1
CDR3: CASSYGTENTEAFF
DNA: TGTGCCAGCAGCTACGGGACTGAGAACACTGAAGCTTTCTTT

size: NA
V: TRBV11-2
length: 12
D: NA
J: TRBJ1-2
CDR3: CASGSRGIGYTF
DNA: TGTGCCAGCGGATCAAGAGGGATCGGCTACACCTTC

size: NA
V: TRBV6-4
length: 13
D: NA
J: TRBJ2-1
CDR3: CASSPTDRLEQFF
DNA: TGTGCCAGCAGTCCTACCGATCGACTAGAGCAGTTCTTC

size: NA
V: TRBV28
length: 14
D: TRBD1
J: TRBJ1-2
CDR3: CASSTTGGADGYTF
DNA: TGTGCCAGCAGCACGACAGGGGGCGCTGATGGCTACACCTTC

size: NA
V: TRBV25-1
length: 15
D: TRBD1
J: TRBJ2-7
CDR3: CASTTDRGRPYEQYF
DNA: TGTGCCAGCACTACCGACAGGGGGCGCCCCTACGAGCAGTACTTC

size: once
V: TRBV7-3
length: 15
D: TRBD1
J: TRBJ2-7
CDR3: CASSAGTGEGYEQYF
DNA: TGTGCCAGCAGCGCAGGGACAGGGGAAGGCTACGAACAGTACTTC

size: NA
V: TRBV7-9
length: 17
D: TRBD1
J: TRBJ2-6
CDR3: CATRMQGALSGANVLTF
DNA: TGTGCCACTAGAATGCAGGGGGCCCTCTCTGGGGCCAACGTCCTGACTTTC

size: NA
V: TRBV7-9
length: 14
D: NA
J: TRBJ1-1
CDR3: CASSFGRGGTEAFF
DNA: TGTGCCAGCAGCTTTGGCAGGGGCGGCACTGAAGCTTTCTTT

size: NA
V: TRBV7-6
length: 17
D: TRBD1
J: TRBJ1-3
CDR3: CASSLEGAGAYGNTIYF
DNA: TGTGCCAGCAGCTTAGAGGGGGCAGGGGCTTATGGAAACACCATATATTTT

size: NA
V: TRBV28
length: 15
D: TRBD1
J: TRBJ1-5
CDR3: CASSLEGAVHQPQHF
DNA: TGTGCCAGCAGTTTAGAGGGGGCGGTCCATCAGCCCCAGCATTTT